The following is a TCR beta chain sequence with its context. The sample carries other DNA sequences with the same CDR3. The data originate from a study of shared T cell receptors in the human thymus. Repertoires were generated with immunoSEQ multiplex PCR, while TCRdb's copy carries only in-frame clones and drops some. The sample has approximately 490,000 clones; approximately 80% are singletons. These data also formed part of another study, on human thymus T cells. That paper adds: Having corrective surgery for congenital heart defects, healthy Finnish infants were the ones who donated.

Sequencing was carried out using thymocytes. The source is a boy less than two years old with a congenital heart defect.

DNA of the CDR3: TGCGCCAGCAGCCAAGACAGGGGATCCTACGAGCAGTACTTC. Protein sequence: CASSQDRGSYEQYF. The chain is built from TRBV4-1 and TRBJ2-7; a possible D gene is TRBD1 (6 bases). From germline, CDR1 is MGHRA and CDR2 YSYEKL. The length of the CDR3 is 14 residues. V lost 0 bases and J lost 1, with 7 bases in between.